The clone carrying this T cell receptor (beta chain) was recorded many times. Its antigen is currently unknown. Trimming at V came to 6 bases and at J to 0 bases, leaving 12 bases not matched to a gene. The V gene's germline CDR1 is DFQATT and CDR2 SNEGSKA (reference sequence). The CDR3 runs to 17 residues. Unsorted libraries were prepared from 2 million PBMCs that had been stored at -80 C. The sample originates from a study of neurological immune-mediated disorders. General study results and limits: Sharing of CDR3 amino acid sequences among expanded clones across subjects was absent, suggesting private repertoires in all groups.

Synthesis of cDNA used 5'RACE (with 10-nucleotide random UMIs). Over 180 million TCR-beta sequences (from 15-18 subjects) were yielded by each sequencing run. MiXCR was run by TCRdb on the 5' RACE reads, yielding one entry per CDR3 protein. Of fewer than 85,000 distinct CDR3 sequences listed, under 20% are singletons. V is TRBV20-1 and J is TRBJ2-1, with 9 bases fitting TRBD2. This TCR derives from a woman between 35 and 50 years old in good health. The sample comprised PBMCs. CDR3 amino acids: CSANPLAGSSSYNEQFF. CDR3 nucleotides: TGCAGTGCAAACCCCCTAGCGGGGTCTAGCTCCTACAATGAGCAGTTCTTC.